This TCR beta chain was found in a study of blood T cell repertoires in COVID-19. In the study overall: T cells, B-cell-depleted T cells, or PBMCs supplied cDNA or gDNA.

J gave up 0 bases and V 6 bases, and 14 bases lay outside the gene matches. This CDR3 comprises 19 residues. The germline gives CDR1 MDHEN, CDR2 SYDVKM. Authors' data handling: Amplification of reference gene primers provided the estimated nucleated cell counts. The assay was immunoSEQ multiplex PCR, and TCRdb's table has in-frame clones only and misses some. V and J calls and clone size follow that table, whereas D and trimming were derived from the DNA. The table lists over 200,000 clones, roughly 87% of them singletons. The rearrangement links TRBV28 to TRBJ2-6; 7 nucleotides line up with TRBD2. Sequencing was done on a sample of peripheral blood. The source of this sequence is a man aged 35 to 55 with active or convalescent COVID-19. CDR3 nucleotide sequence: TGTGCCAGCAGCCCGGGACTAAAACCTGGAGGCTCTGGGGCCAACGTCCTGACTTTC. It encodes CASSPGLKPGGSGANVLTF.